What follows are 17 T cell receptor beta chains derived from one specimen sequenced in a study of T cell changes during pregnancy in multiple sclerosis. Here immunoSEQ multiplex PCR was the method, and the copy in TCRdb shows in-frame clones only, minus some. In the table there are about 48,000 clones, roughly 92% of which are singletons. Here the sequenced sample was CD4+ T cells from peripheral blood mononuclear cells, taken in the second trimester of pregnancy. These receptors all come from a female donor in good health, enrolled as a control in a pregnancy study.

V is TRBV7-9 and J is TRBJ2-5; D unresolved. Per germline, CDR1 SEHNR and CDR2 FQNEAQ (reference sequence). V was clipped by 6 bases and J by 5 bases, with 16 bases between them. The CDR3 has 14 residues. CDR3 region: CASRETTTDETQYF. Here the CDR3 DNA reads TGTGCCAGCAGAGAGACAACCACGGATGAGACCCAGTACTTC.

Here the CDR3 reads CASSLSRDRGEAFF. CDR3 nucleotide sequence: TGTGCCAGCAGCCTGAGCCGGGACAGGGGGGAAGCTTTCTTT. V usage is TRBV7-6 and J usage is TRBJ1-1, with TRBD1 matching over 11 bases. V was clipped by 5 bases and J by 8 bases; unmatched bases: 7. The CDR3 totals 14 residues. The germline CDR1 and CDR2 sequences are SGHVS and FNYEAQ.

The genes are TRBV21-1 and TRBJ2-6; TRBD1 is the table's D call, not checked against the DNA. TRBV21-1 is labeled a pseudogene. CDR3 size: 17 residues. The CDR3 protein is CASSKGTGNTGANVLTF. For the CDR3, the DNA is TGTGCCAGCAGCAAAGGGACAGGAAATACTGGGGCCAACGTCCTGACTTTC.

The rearrangement uses TRBV27 and TRBJ2-7; TRBD1 matches at 10 bases. V trimming: 7 bases; J trimming: 4 bases; junction bases outside the gene matches: 10. CDR1 is MNHEY and CDR2 is SMNVEV in the germline V gene (reference sequence). The CDR3 consists of 15 residues. CDR3 region: CASTVGQGGLYEQYF. CDR3 sequence (DNA): TGTGCCAGCACCGTCGGACAGGGGGGTCTTTACGAGCAGTACTTC.

This clone was observed a few times. V is TRBV6-4 and J is TRBJ2-1, with 9 nucleotides matching TRBD2. After removal of 0 bases from V and 7 bases from J, the junction contained 4 bases not matched to a gene. In germline, CDR1 is MRHNA, CDR2 SNTAGT. The CDR3 is 15 amino acids. As DNA, the CDR3 is TGTGCCAGCAGTGACTCCCTAGCGGGGTCTAATGAGCAGTTCTTC. The encoded protein is CASSDSLAGSNEQFF.

The V call is TRBV5-6, the J call TRBJ2-5, with TRBD1 identical over 7 bases. Germline-derived CDR1 and CDR2 are SGHDT and YYEEEE. The V segment lost 5 bases and the J segment 6 bases; nucleotides outside the gene matches: 7. The CDR3 runs 13 residues. The CDR3 is CASSFRGPQTQYF. For the CDR3, the DNA is TGTGCCAGCAGTTTTAGGGGGCCCCAGACCCAGTACTTC.

The genes are TRBV7-2 and TRBJ2-7, with TRBD2 matching over 16 bases. The germline CDR1 and CDR2 sequences are SGHTA and FQGNSA. Trimming removed 0 bases from V and 7 bases from J; junction bases left unmatched: 0. The length of the CDR3 is 15 residues. This CDR3 is CASSLAGLAGGEQYF. For the CDR3, the DNA is TGTGCCAGCAGCTTAGCGGGACTAGCGGGAGGGGAGCAGTACTTC.

The chain couples TRBV28 to TRBJ1-5, with 8 bases fitting TRBD1. V was pared by 7 bases and J by 6 bases, with 14 bases of the junction left unmatched. Germline V gene lookup returns CDR1 MDHEN and CDR2 SYDVKM. The CDR3 covers 16 residues. In nucleotides, the CDR3 is TGTGCCAGCAACACTTTTGATCTACAGGGGGTTCAGCCCCAGCATTTT. This codes for CASNTFDLQGVQPQHF.

V and J are TRBV28 and TRBJ2-5; 9 bases align to TRBD2. This CDR3 region has 13 residues. Germline V gene data show CDR1 as MDHEN and CDR2 as SYDVKM. V trimming: 8 bases; J trimming: 4 bases; junction bases outside the gene matches: 5. For the CDR3, the DNA is TGTGCCAGCCAGAGCGGGAGGTCAGAGACCCAGTACTTC. This gives the protein CASQSGRSETQYF.

As concerns this clone: An end of the junction differs from the germline gene, which may be a read error. This chain uses TRBV28 with TRBJ2-3, with 12 bases that match TRBD2. The germline V gene encodes CDR1 MDHEN and CDR2 SYDVKM. CDR3 size: 12 residues. The CDR3 bases are TGTGCCAGCAGTGGGGAAGGACTAGCGGGGAATTTT. This encodes CASSGEGLAGNF.

The gene calls are TRBV5-6 and TRBJ2-5; the D gene is possibly TRBD2 (6 bases). The ends were cut back, 3 bases at V and 3 bases at J, with 9 bases in the middle. The V gene's germline CDR1 is SGHDT and CDR2 YYEEEE. This CDR3 has 13 amino acids. CDR3 residues: CASSYRGKETQYF. The CDR3 nucleotides read TGTGCCAGCAGCTACCGGGGGAAAGAGACCCAGTACTTC.

A few counts support this clone. This chain connects TRBV6-1 to TRBJ2-5; 9 bases align to TRBD1. V shed 1 base, J shed 6 bases, and the junction held 9 bases outside the gene matches. CDR1 is MNHNS and CDR2 is SASEGT in the germline V gene. There are 16 residues in the CDR3. The CDR3 DNA sequence: TGTGCCAGCAGTGAAGGGGGGACAGGGTACGTTAAGACCCAGTACTTC. Translated, it gives CASSEGGTGYVKTQYF.

This clone appeared a single time. This chain joins TRBV28 and TRBJ2-5; TRBD1 is a possible D gene (6 bases). The CDR3 is 17 amino acids. With 7 bases removed from V and 1 base from J, the gap between germline ends came to 22 bases. CDR1 and CDR2 (germline): MDHEN, SYDVKM. The DNA of the CDR3 is TGTGCCAGCATTCAAGGGCCCAAACAGGGCATCCAAGAGACCCAGTACTTC. Protein: CASIQGPKQGIQETQYF.

The J gene is TRBJ2-3, the V gene TRBV20-1, with a possible D match to TRBD2 (6 bases). From germline, CDR1 is DFQATT and CDR2 SNEGSKA (reference sequence). V shed 5 bases and J shed 8 bases, with 11 bases lying between them. This CDR3 has 11 amino acids. The CDR3 loop reads CSALNGGTQYF. The CDR3 bases are TGCAGTGCTCTCAACGGGGGTACGCAGTATTTT.

The rearrangement joins TRBV6-4 to TRBJ2-4; a weak D match, TRBD1 (6 bases). V lost 0 bases to trimming and J lost 0 bases, with 15 bases between them. This CDR3 spans 18 amino acids. Germline CDR1 and CDR2: MRHNA and SNTAGT. Here the CDR3 DNA reads TGTGCCAGCAGTGACTCGAATCAGTGGGGGCTAGCCAAAAACATTCAGTACTTC. The encoded protein is CASSDSNQWGLAKNIQYF.

This chain links TRBV27 with TRBJ1-5; the D gene is possibly TRBD1 (5 bases). The germline V and J ends were trimmed by 6 bases and 5 bases, with 26 bases remaining between them. The CDR3 runs to 18 residues. Germline V lookup: CDR1 MNHEY, CDR2 SMNVEV (reference sequence). CDR3 DNA: TGTGCCAGCAGGGAAGTCTCATGGGGTCAGGGAGGGGATCAGCCCCAGCATTTT. This codes for CASREVSWGQGGDQPQHF.

This chain uses TRBV2 with TRBJ2-7; 11 nucleotides line up with TRBD2. V shed 6 bases, J shed 4 bases, and the junction held 5 bases outside the gene matches. The germline gives CDR1 SNHLY, CDR2 FYNNEI. The CDR3 totals 14 residues. This CDR3 is CASSPGLADYEQYF. CDR3 nucleotides: TGTGCCAGCAGCCCGGGACTAGCGGATTACGAGCAGTACTTC.